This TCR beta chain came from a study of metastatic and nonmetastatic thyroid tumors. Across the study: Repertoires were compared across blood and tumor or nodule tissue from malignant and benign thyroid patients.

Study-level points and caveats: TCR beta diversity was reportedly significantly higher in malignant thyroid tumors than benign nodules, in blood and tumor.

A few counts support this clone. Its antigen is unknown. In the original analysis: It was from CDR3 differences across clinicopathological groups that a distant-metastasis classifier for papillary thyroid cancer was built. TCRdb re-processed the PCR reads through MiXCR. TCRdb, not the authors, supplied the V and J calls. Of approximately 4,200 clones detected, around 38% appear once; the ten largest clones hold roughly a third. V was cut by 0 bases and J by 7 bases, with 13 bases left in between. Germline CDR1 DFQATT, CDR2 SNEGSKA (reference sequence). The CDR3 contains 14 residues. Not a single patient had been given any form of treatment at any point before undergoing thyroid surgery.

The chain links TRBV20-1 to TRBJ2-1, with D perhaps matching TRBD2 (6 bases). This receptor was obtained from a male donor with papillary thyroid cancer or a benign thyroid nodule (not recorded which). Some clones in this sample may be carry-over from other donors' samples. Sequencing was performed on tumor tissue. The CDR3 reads CSARDLGGRNEQFF. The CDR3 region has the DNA TGCAGTGCTAGAGATCTCGGGGGTCGGAATGAGCAGTTCTTC.